The present T cell receptor beta chain was sequenced within a study of identical twins. TCRdb re-called the 5' RACE reads through MiXCR, storing one row per CDR3 protein. The repertoire includes 450,000 or so distinct CDR3 sequences, 20% to 30% of them detected once, and 2.9% sits in the top ten. This clonotype was seen a few times. Germline lookup yields CDR1 SGDLS and CDR2 YYNGEE. J was trimmed by 5 bases and V by 4 bases; bases with no gene match: 10. The CDR3 is 16 amino acids. This sample also belongs to another study, concerning T cells expressing NK-cell markers.

This clonotype was sampled from a woman younger than 35 in good health. The genes are TRBV9 and TRBJ2-2; TRBD2 matches at 8 bases. The sample consisted of CD4+ T cells sorted from blood. CDR3 amino acids: CASSPTAGERTGELFF. CDR3 nucleotides: TGTGCCAGCAGCCCGACAGCGGGAGAGCGTACCGGGGAGCTGTTTTTT.